This TCR beta chain is drawn from a study of T cells in women clearing cervical HPV infection. On the study more broadly: Case blood was drawn when the lesion was first found; control blood after infection became undetectable.

Study outcomes and limitations: Unknown T-cell numbers per sample may underlie the richness differences. TRBV6-7 relative abundance averaged approximately 0.11% in cases and 0.15% to 0.2% in controls.

CDR1 is SGHDN, CDR2 FVKESK, per germline. The CDR3 totals 15 residues. V was cut by 1 base and J by 5 bases, with 14 bases left in between. Here immunoSEQ multiplex PCR was the method, and the copy in TCRdb shows in-frame clones only, minus some. This listing includes about 35,000 clones. To note about this clone: Its specificity is not known. The read terminates 3 residues ahead of where the CDR3 ends, so the germline J gene completes it.

The gene calls are TRBV14 and TRBJ1-1; D perhaps matches TRBD1 (5 bases). The specimen sequenced was blood buffy coat. The TCR was taken from a woman between 18 and 75 years old with a cervical HPV16 infection that either progressed to CIN3+ or cleared (not recorded which). The DNA read from the CDR3 is TGTGCCAGCAGCCAAGGGTTGTGGGGGGAGACTGAA. It specifies CASSQGLWGETE. The CDR3 reads in full as CASSQGLWGETEAFF. Complete variable domain (other parts from reference TRBV14 and TRBJ1-1): EAGVTQFPSHSVIEKGQTVTLRCDPISGHDNLYWYRRVMGKEIKFLLHFVKESKQDESGMPNNRFLAERTGGTYSTLKVQPAELEDSGVYFCASSQGLWGETEAFFGQGTRLTVV.